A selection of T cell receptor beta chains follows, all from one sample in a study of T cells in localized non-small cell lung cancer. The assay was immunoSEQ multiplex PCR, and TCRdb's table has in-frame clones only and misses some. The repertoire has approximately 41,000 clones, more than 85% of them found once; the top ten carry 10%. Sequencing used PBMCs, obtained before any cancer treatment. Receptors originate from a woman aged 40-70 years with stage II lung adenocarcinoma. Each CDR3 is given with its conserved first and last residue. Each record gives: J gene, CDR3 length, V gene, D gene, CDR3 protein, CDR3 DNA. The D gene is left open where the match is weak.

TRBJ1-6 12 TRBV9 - CASSVGESPLHF TGTGCCAGCAGCGTAGGGGAGTCACCCCTCCACTTT
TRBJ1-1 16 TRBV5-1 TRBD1 CASSLAGTGVNTEAFF TGCGCCAGCAGCTTGGCCGGGACAGGGGTTAACACTGAAGCTTTCTTT
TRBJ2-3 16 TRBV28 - CASSFPFQAGGDTQYF TGTGCCAGCAGTTTCCCCTTTCAGGCTGGTGGAGATACGCAGTATTTT
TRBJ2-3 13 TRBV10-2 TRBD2 CASSPWGGDTQYF TGCGCCAGCAGCCCCTGGGGGGGAGATACGCAGTATTTT
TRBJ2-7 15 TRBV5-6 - CASSTSWSKPYEQYF TGTGCCAGCAGCACCTCTTGGTCCAAACCGTACGAGCAGTACTTC
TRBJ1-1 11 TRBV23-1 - CASSASIQAFF TGCGCCAGCAGTGCGAGTATACAAGCTTTCTTT
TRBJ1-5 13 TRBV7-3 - CASSLGQGQPQHF TGTGCCAGCAGCTTAGGTCAAGGTCAGCCCCAGCATTTT
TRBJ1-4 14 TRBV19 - CASSLGRQNEKLFF TGTGCCAGTAGCCTCGGACGGCAAAATGAAAAACTGTTTTTT
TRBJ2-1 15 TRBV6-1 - CASSEGIGAYNEQFF TGTGCCAGCAGTGAAGGAATAGGGGCCTACAATGAGCAGTTCTTC
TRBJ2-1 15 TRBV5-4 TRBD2 CASSSGLAEVNEQFF TGTGCCAGCAGCTCCGGACTAGCGGAGGTCAATGAGCAGTTCTTC
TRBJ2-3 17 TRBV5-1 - CASSLASSFGGTDTQYF TGCGCCAGCAGCTTGGCCTCCTCGTTCGGCGGCACAGATACGCAGTATTTT
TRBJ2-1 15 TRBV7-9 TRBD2 CASSHTSGGGNEQFF TGTGCCAGCAGTCATACTAGCGGGGGCGGGAATGAGCAGTTCTTC
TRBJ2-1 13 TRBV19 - CASSIATYNEQFF TGTGCCAGTAGTATAGCGACCTACAATGAGCAGTTCTTC
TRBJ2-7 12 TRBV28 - CASTPPRGQQYF TGTGCCAGCACTCCTCCACGGGGACAGCAGTACTTC
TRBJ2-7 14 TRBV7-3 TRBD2 CASSPNGLVYEQYF TGTGCCAGCAGCCCGAATGGACTAGTCTACGAGCAGTACTTC
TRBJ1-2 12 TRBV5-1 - CASSPDTLGYTF TGCGCCAGCAGCCCGGACACACTTGGCTACACCTTC
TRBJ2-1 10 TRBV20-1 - CSAVVDEQFF TGCAGTGCTGTAGTTGATGAGCAGTTCTTC
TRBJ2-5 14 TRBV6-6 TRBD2 CASSLGGYQETQYF TGTGCCAGCAGCTTGGGGGGGTACCAAGAGACCCAGTACTTC
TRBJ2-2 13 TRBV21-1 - CASLLSLTGELFF TGTGCCAGCCTTTTAAGCCTCACCGGGGAGCTGTTTTTT
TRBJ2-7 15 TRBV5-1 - CASSLGPRDTYEQYF TGCGCCAGCAGCTTGGGGCCCCGGGACACCTACGAGCAGTACTTC
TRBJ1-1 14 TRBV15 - CATSTRGPLAEAFF TGTGCCACCAGCACGCGGGGGCCTCTGGCTGAAGCTTTCTTT
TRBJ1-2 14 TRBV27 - CASSFGAAEYGYTF TGTGCCAGCAGTTTTGGAGCGGCAGAGTATGGCTACACCTTC